Described below is a single TCR beta chain sequence and its context. This clone was counted a single time. Its antigen is still unknown. The sample holds no much larger clone one base away, and base qualities are not on file. The data were taken from a study of shared clonotypes between healthy human individuals (dated by TCRdb to 2018 to 2021). About the full investigation: Three men and a couple of women, aged 18 to 49 years, made up the cohort. Per donor, leukapheresis produced somewhere between about 0.8 and 9.5 billion PBMCs. To increase sequencing depth and limit assay-specific biases, different laboratories used diverse techniques to prepare libraries and sequence TCR repertoires. Blood TCR repertoires of four to six healthy adults were deeply sequenced to estimate repertoire size and the extent of clonotype sharing between individuals. Per donor, three plates each were used for CD4 naive and CD4 memory, two for CD8 naive, and one for CD8 memory. Study-wide findings and limitations: Compared with non-shared clonotypes, the clonotypes found in all four sorted-subset donors had higher generation probabilities. Because the study included a small number of donors, the genetic and exposure-history diversity represented was limited. Sampling was limited to blood, and TCR repertoires in tissue likely differ from TCR repertoires in blood. Based on pairwise subsampling, the degree of clonotype sharing among donors was expected to be affected by sequencing depth. Even with the large sequencing depth, rarefaction of the sorted-subset datasets indicated that sequencing was incomplete. Sharing across several donors was observed for around 5% of naive CD4, less than 4% of naive CD8, about 2.5% of memory CD4, and about 0.4% of memory CD8 clonotypes. Naive subsets generally had larger estimated clonotype richness than memory subsets.

Donors were healthy HIV-negative adults with no recently reported acute infections or vaccinations. All donors were Caucasian adults living in Nashville, Tennessee, USA. CD4+ T cells were enriched through magnetic negative selection, after which naive cells were positively selected on CD45RA and the remaining negative fraction served as the memory subset. After blood collection by leukapheresis, PBMCs were isolated using Ficoll-Histopaque density gradient centrifugation and then cryopreserved in the vapor phase of liquid nitrogen. Purity and quantity of every magnetically sorted T cell population were checked by analytical flow cytometry. Genomic DNA was isolated from each sorted fraction and quantified by UV absorbance on a Nanodrop 2000c. In the germline V gene, CDR1 corresponds to SGHTA and CDR2 to FQGNSA. V and J lose 4 bases and 0 bases, and a span of 10 bases separates them. The CDR3 measures 15 amino acids from cysteine to phenylalanine. The only DNA kept is the CDR3, 45 bases in frame from the first base.

TCR CDR3 regions were amplified from genomic DNA by multiplex PCR using the deep immunoSEQ assay. Extracted genomic DNA from each cell subset was spread evenly across all wells of several immunoSEQ 96-well plates, with each plate serving as a replicate. For sorted subsets, each replicate PCR was loaded with roughly 190 ng genomic DNA, equivalent to 30,000 or so T cell genomes. The purified libraries were quantified using a Qubit 3.0 fluorometer, sized with a Bioanalyzer 2100, and then quantified again using the KAPA Library Quantification kit. Every immunoSEQ 96-well plate was sequenced on a separate single-read 150-cycle Illumina NextSeq 550 flow cell. The authors processed their data as follows. Because the immunoSEQ output included only junctional sequences and no quality scores, the filtering could not be the same as the filtering used for full-length reads. To assign V/J genes and CDR3, sequences were annotated using PyIR, a Python wrapper for IgBLAST v1.9, with IMGT germline references. Reads were filtered out if the reads had weak V/J assignments (E-value above 1e-6), no CDR3, stop codons, out-of-frame junctions, or ambiguous translated residues. V3J clonotypes were defined as sequences sharing an identical inferred V gene, J gene, and CDR3 amino acid sequence. The percentage overlap between two repertoires was calculated by dividing the number of shared unique clonotypes by the size of the smaller repertoire. Richness of each repertoire was evaluated using RTK rarefaction, the Chao1 estimator, and Recon v2.1 estimates of unobserved clonotypes. OLGA was used to compute generation probabilities for all TCRbeta clonotypes that the gDNA method yielded from a few donors. Sourced from immuneACCESS, this table was stored by TCRdb with only in-frame sequences that have V and J called. A share of the clones is absent; for the studies checked, an unresolved V gene accounts for under half, and the remainder has no known explanation. That table furnishes V, J and clone size, whereas the DNA furnished D and trimming. The sample table shows over a million clones, and about 75% are seen once. The top ten clones comprise around 1.5% of the sample.

The chain is encoded by TRBV7-2 joined to TRBJ2-1, with the D segment identity uncertain. This receptor was identified in a man between 18 and 35 years old in good health. The sequencing input was memory CD4+ T cells sorted from blood. The cell subset or site label for this specimen denotes: CD45RA-negative fraction. The DNA is TGTGCCAGCAGCTCCTCTCTGAGCTCCTACAATGAGCAGTTCTTC. Translated, this is CASSSSLSSYNEQFF.